What follows are 29 T cell receptor beta chains derived from one specimen sequenced in a study of blood T cells in healthy people across ages. PCR was performed a second time for about 7 to 12 cycles using a sample-barcoded 5' primer and a J-beta primer mix. TCRdb re-called the 5' RACE reads through MiXCR, storing one row per CDR3 protein. The sample consists of about 650,000 distinct CDR3 sequences, roughly half of them appearing once. Sequencing used blood. These receptors all stem from a woman at least 80 years old in good health.

V usage is TRBV4-1 and J usage is TRBJ2-5, with D perhaps matching TRBD1 (6 bases). Per the germline V gene, CDR1 is MGHRA and CDR2 is YSYEKL. The CDR3 consists of 16 residues. V was clipped by 0 bases and J by 0 bases, with 11 bases between them. The DNA of the CDR3 is TGCGCCAGCAGCCAAGAACAGGGACCCAACCAAGAGACCCAGTACTTC. This sequence encodes CASSQEQGPNQETQYF.

Concerning this clonotype itself: A much larger clonotype is one base distant, so this may be a read error. The V call is TRBV7-2, the J call TRBJ2-5; D not certain. The CDR3 covers 11 residues. Germline CDR1 reads SGHTA; CDR2 reads FQGNSA. Trimming removed 2 bases from V and 6 bases from J, with 4 bases in between. The CDR3 nucleotides are TGTACCAGCAGCTTAATGAAGACCCAGTACTTC. Amino acids: CTSSLMKTQYF.

The chain links TRBV7-3 to TRBJ1-1; D is possibly TRBD1 (5 bases). Per germline, CDR1 SGHTA and CDR2 FQGTGA. CDR3 length equals 15 residues. V was clipped by 0 bases and J by 7 bases, with 15 bases between them. The CDR3 is CASSLTALWGGEAFF. The CDR3, as DNA: TGTGCCAGCAGCTTAACTGCCCTGTGGGGGGGTGAAGCTTTCTTT.

This clonotype was seen more than once but under ten times. The J gene is TRBJ2-3, the V gene TRBV12-3 or TRBV12-4, with 10 bases aligning to TRBD1. The ends lost 3 bases at V and 5 bases at J; junction bases unmatched: 5. The CDR3 consists of 15 residues. The CDR3 DNA sequence: TGTGCCAGCAGTTTTAGACAGGGGGCTAAAGATACGCAGTATTTT. Its translation: CASSFRQGAKDTQYF.

This clonotype was seen many times. This chain links TRBV6-5 with TRBJ2-4, with a weak D call TRBD1 (6 bases). Between the trimmed V and J ends, which lost 5 bases and 0 bases, there was a span of 14 bases. Germline CDR1 reads MNHEY; CDR2 reads SVGAGI. This CDR3 is 16 amino acids long. The CDR3 loop is CASSPGQSLAKNIQYF. CDR3 bases: TGTGCCAGCAGTCCAGGACAGTCTCTAGCCAAAAACATTCAGTACTTC.

This chain uses TRBV9 with TRBJ2-7; 11 positions agree with TRBD1. CDR3 size: 15 residues. Losses at the gene ends were 3 bases for V and 1 base for J; bases not matched to a gene: 3. The germline gives CDR1 SGDLS, CDR2 YYNGEE. The CDR3 bases are TGTGCCAGCAGCGGGGGACAGGGGGATTCCTACGAGCAGTACTTC. Its translation is CASSGGQGDSYEQYF.

The rearrangement uses TRBV2 and TRBJ2-1, with TRBD2 matching 13 bases. The CDR3 loop spans 15 amino acids. V lost 6 bases, J lost 2 bases, and 1 base stayed unmatched. Germline-derived CDR1 and CDR2 are SNHLY and FYNNEI. CDR3 sequence: CASRLAGGTYNEQFF. DNA of the CDR3: TGTGCCAGCAGACTAGCGGGGGGGACCTACAATGAGCAGTTCTTC.

In its sample, this clonotype was seen many times. The V call is TRBV14, the J call TRBJ2-2; D might be TRBD2 (5 bases). Trimming left V 0 bases short and J 2 bases short, with 7 bases between. This CDR3 is 15 amino acids long. Germline loops: CDR1 SGHDN, CDR2 FVKESK. This chain's CDR3 is CASSQEGRNTGELFF. The CDR3 DNA follows: TGTGCCAGCAGCCAAGAAGGGAGAAACACCGGGGAGCTGTTTTTT.

Of note for this clonotype: The junction and the germline gene differ at one end; a read error may be behind it. This chain joins TRBV25-1 and TRBJ2-1; D may be TRBD1 (5 bases). From germline, CDR1 is MGHDK and CDR2 SYGVNS. The CDR3 contains 14 residues. The CDR3 bases are TGTGCCGGCAGTGACACCCGTCCCAGGGATGAGCAGTTCTTC. Its protein product is CAGSDTRPRDEQFF.

The chain links TRBV6-5 to TRBJ2-3; D is perhaps TRBD1 (5 bases). With 7 bases removed from V and 2 bases from J, the gap between germline ends came to 13 bases. The CDR3 spans 14 residues. Germline loops: CDR1 MNHEY, CDR2 SVGAGI. The DNA of the CDR3 is TGTGCCAGCATGGGGCGATTATTCACAGATACGCAGTATTTT. It codes for CASMGRLFTDTQYF.

This clonotype occurred many times. Relative to the germline gene, one junction end is altered; a read error may explain this. The chain carries TRBV15 and TRBJ2-3; the D gene could be TRBD1 or TRBD2 (6 bases each). Germline values: CDR1 LNHNV, CDR2 YYDKDF (reference sequence). The CDR3 runs to 15 residues. CDR3 coding DNA: TGTGCCATCAGCACCCGGAGGGGGGGCACAGATACGCAGTATTTT. It encodes CAISTRRGGTDTQYF.

The chain has TRBV6-2 or TRBV6-3 and TRBJ2-3, with unresolved D. CDR3 length: 15 residues. Looked up from germline, CDR1 is MNHEY and CDR2 is SVGEGT. The germline V and J ends were trimmed by 7 bases and 0 bases, with 14 bases remaining between them. This CDR3 is CASIATPGSTDTQYF. As DNA, the CDR3 is TGTGCCAGCATAGCAACCCCAGGTAGCACAGATACGCAGTATTTT.

In its sample, this clonotype was seen a few times. The chain is built from TRBV6-1 and TRBJ1-4; D is ambiguous. The CDR3 runs to 14 residues. Germline loops: CDR1 MNHNS, CDR2 SASEGT. V was trimmed by 6 bases and J by 8 bases, leaving 16 bases between them. The CDR3 region has the DNA TGTGCCAGCAGCCCCCCAGCAGAAGGCGAAAAACTGTTTTTT. Translated: CASSPPAEGEKLFF.

There are many counts of this clonotype. V and J are TRBV6-5 and TRBJ1-4; no clear D gene. In germline, CDR1 is MNHEY, CDR2 SVGAGI. The CDR3 covers 15 residues. V lost 6 bases to trimming and J lost 0 bases, with 11 bases between them. CDR3 DNA: TGTGCCAGCAGAAAAGGGTCTTCAACTAATGAAAAACTGTTTTTT. It is translated as CASRKGSSTNEKLFF.

The chain couples TRBV20-1 to TRBJ2-3, with 9 bases aligning to TRBD2. This CDR3 contains 16 residues. V was pared by 2 bases and J by 2 bases, with 8 bases of the junction left unmatched. The V gene's germline CDR1 is DFQATT and CDR2 SNEGSKA (reference sequence). The chain's CDR3 is CSARSVSGGNTDTQYF. In DNA, the CDR3 is TGCAGTGCTAGATCGGTTAGCGGGGGCAACACAGATACGCAGTATTTT.

This clonotype has more than one count but fewer than ten. This could be a read error, since a much larger clone is one nucleotide away. The V call is TRBV5-1, the J call TRBJ2-7; 9 bases fit TRBD1. V lost 4 bases and J lost 7; bases outside the gene matches: 12. The germline CDR1 and CDR2 sequences are SGHRS and YFSETQ. The CDR3 length is 15 residues. The CDR3 coding sequence is TGCGCCAGCAGCACGGGACAGGGTCTGGTTAATGAGCAGTACTTC. Residues: CASSTGQGLVNEQYF.

The J gene is TRBJ2-7, the V gene TRBV12-3 or TRBV12-4; a weak D match, TRBD2 (7 bases). The CDR3 contains 15 residues. V was shortened by 5 bases and J by 2 bases, with 16 bases between the two germline ends. CDR3 DNA sequence: TGTGCCAGCAGTACCACGGGGGGCCCTCCCTACGAGCAGTACTTC. Encoded protein: CASSTTGGPPYEQYF.

Worth noting for this clonotype: Possible read error: a much larger clone is one base away. This chain connects TRBV5-1 to TRBJ2-5; TRBD1 aligns across 8 bases. With 4 bases clipped from V and 11 bases from J, the junction kept 10 bases outside the gene matches. CDR1 is SGHRS, CDR2 YFSETQ, per germline. This CDR3 has 13 amino acids. This CDR3 is CASSADRAREQYF. CDR3 nucleotides: TGCGCCAGCAGCGCGGACAGGGCTAGAGAGCAGTACTTC.

This clonotype was counted at least ten times. The J gene is TRBJ2-3, the V gene TRBV10-3; 10 bases agree with TRBD2. The CDR3 sequence is 15 residues long. The trim removed 6 bases at V and 6 bases at J, leaving 9 bases unmatched. CDR1 is ENHRY and CDR2 is SYGVKD in the germline V gene. The CDR3 DNA is TGTGCCATCAGGGCAGAGCGGGGGGGCTTCGATACGCAGTATTTT. Encoded protein: CAIRAERGGFDTQYF.

This clonotype was counted many times. This chain joins TRBV29-1 and TRBJ1-1, with 7 positions matching TRBD1. The length of the CDR3 is 13 residues. Germline lookup yields CDR1 SQVTM and CDR2 ANQGSEA. J gave up 5 bases and V 6 bases, and 9 bases lay outside the gene matches. For the CDR3, the DNA is TGCAGCGTGACAGGGAACTTGGGGACTGAAGCTTTCTTT. Its protein is CSVTGNLGTEAFF. Complete variable domain (other parts from reference TRBV29-1 and TRBJ1-1): SAVISQKPSRDICQRGTSLTIQCQVDSQVTMMFWYRQQPGQSLTLIATANQGSEATYESGFVIDKFPISRPNLTFSTLTVSNMSPEDSSIYLCSVTGNLGTEAFFGQGTRLTVV.

There are many counts of this clonotype. The chain carries TRBV7-2 and TRBJ1-1, with D possibly TRBD1 on 6 matching bases. Germline CDR1 SGHTA, CDR2 FQGNSA. This CDR3 contains 14 residues. The V end was cut by 8 bases, the J end by 0 bases, with 13 bases between. CDR3: CASGLRGVNTEAFF. The CDR3 DNA reads TGTGCCAGCGGTCTCAGGGGAGTGAACACTGAAGCTTTCTTT.

The V and J genes are TRBV7-9 and TRBJ2-1, with 9 bases matching TRBD1. Germline trimming cut 0 bases from V and 5 bases from J; bases unmatched to any gene: 5. The CDR3 has 16 residues. CDR1 and CDR2 from the germline V gene are SEHNR and FQNEAQ (reference sequence). The CDR3 region is CASSLAGQGSNNEQFF. The CDR3 coding sequence is TGTGCCAGCAGCTTAGCCGGACAGGGGTCTAACAATGAGCAGTTCTTC.

The chain recombines TRBV3-1 with TRBJ2-1; TRBD2 matches 10 bases. Germline loops: CDR1 LGHDT, CDR2 YNNKEL (reference sequence). The V gene end was trimmed by 2 bases and the J gene end by 5 bases; junction bases not matched to a gene: 3. CDR3 length: 15 residues. The CDR3 is CASSQSSGRNNEQFF. CDR3 bases: TGTGCCAGCAGCCAATCTAGCGGGAGAAACAATGAGCAGTTCTTC.

This clonotype has a count of ten or more. The J gene is TRBJ2-3, the V gene TRBV7-9, with D perhaps given as TRBD1 or TRBD2 (6 bases each). CDR3 size: 16 residues. V was pared by 2 bases and J by 4 bases, with 16 bases between. CDR1 is SEHNR, CDR2 FQNEAQ, per germline (reference sequence). As DNA, the CDR3 is TGTGCCAGCAGCTTATTCGGGGGCGGGAAGGCAGATACGCAGTATTTT. Its translation is CASSLFGGGKADTQYF.

This clonotype occurred once. This chain links TRBV12-3 or TRBV12-4 with TRBJ1-6; 8 bases are shared with TRBD1. V shed 5 bases and J 8 bases; nucleotides not matched to a gene: 14. The CDR3 totals 17 residues. The CDR3 reads CASSTIYQGAIDSPLHF. CDR3 in DNA: TGTGCCAGCAGTACTATCTACCAGGGGGCGATTGATTCACCCCTCCACTTT.

The CDR3 DNA reads TGTGCCAGCGCCTCCAGGGGGCGAGCGGGGGCCAACGAGCAGTTCTTC. As protein: CASASRGRAGANEQFF. The rearrangement links TRBV6-5 to TRBJ2-1; D tentatively reads TRBD1 or TRBD2 (8 bases each). The V and J ends lost 8 bases and 10 bases respectively, with 27 bases between them. Germline-derived CDR1 and CDR2 are MNHEY and SVGAGI. The CDR3 spans 16 residues.

This clonotype appeared a single time. The chain is built from TRBV7-9 and TRBJ2-7; 7 bases are a match to TRBD2. Per germline, CDR1 SEHNR and CDR2 FQNEAQ (reference sequence). J lost 2 bases, V lost 7 bases, and 8 bases had no gene match. This CDR3 contains 14 residues. CDR3 bases: TGTGCCAGCACCTTTAGCGGGCCTCCCTACGAGCAGTACTTC. Translating it yields CASTFSGPPYEQYF.

Note on this clonotype: A much larger clone sits a single nucleotide away, making a read error possible. The chain uses TRBV20-1 and TRBJ2-5; maybe TRBD1 (6 bases). Germline lookup yields CDR1 DFQATT and CDR2 SNEGSKA (reference sequence). The length of the CDR3 is 14 residues. V was pared by 6 bases and J by 11 bases, with 25 bases between. In DNA, the CDR3 is TGCAGTGCCACAGGGTCCCTAATCTACAATGAGCAGTACTTC. Translating gives CSATGSLIYNEQYF.

Notes on this clonotype: With a much larger clone just one base away, this may be a read error. The chain employs TRBV11-2 and TRBJ2-1, with D perhaps TRBD1 (5 bases). Germline V gives CDR1 SGHAT, CDR2 FQNNGV. This CDR3 comprises 15 residues. In DNA, the CDR3 is TGTGCCAGCAGCTTACAAGGGGCCTCCTACAATGGGCAGTTCTTC. This gives the protein CASSLQGASYNGQFF.